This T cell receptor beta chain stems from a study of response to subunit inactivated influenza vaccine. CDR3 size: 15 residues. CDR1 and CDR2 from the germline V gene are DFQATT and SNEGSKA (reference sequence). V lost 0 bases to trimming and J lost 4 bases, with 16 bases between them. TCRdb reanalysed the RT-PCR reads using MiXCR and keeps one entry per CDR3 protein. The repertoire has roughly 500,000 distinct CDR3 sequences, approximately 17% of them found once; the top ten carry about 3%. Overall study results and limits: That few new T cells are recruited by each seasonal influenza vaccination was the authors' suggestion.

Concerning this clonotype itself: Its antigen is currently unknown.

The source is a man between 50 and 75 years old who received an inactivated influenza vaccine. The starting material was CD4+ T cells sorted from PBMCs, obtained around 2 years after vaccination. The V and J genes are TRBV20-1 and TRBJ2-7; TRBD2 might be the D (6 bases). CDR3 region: CSARDPRGTGYEQYF. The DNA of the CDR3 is TGCAGTGCTAGAGATCCCCGGGGGACTGGGTACGAGCAGTACTTC.